Each of the 18 T cell receptor beta chains below was sequenced from the same sample in a study of cytomegalovirus exposure and HLA in healthy donors. PCR was performed using 60 Vbeta and 13 Jbeta primers. Here immunoSEQ multiplex PCR was the method, and the copy in TCRdb shows in-frame clones only, minus some. Among 150,000 to 200,000 clones listed, around 80% were seen once. The sample was PBMCs. Receptor source: a woman aged 25 to 39 in good health and CMV-seropositive.

The chain couples TRBV6-1 to TRBJ2-1, with 8 bases lining up with TRBD2. CDR1 and CDR2 (germline): MNHNS, SASEGT. With 11 bases clipped from V and 3 bases from J, the junction kept 9 bases outside the gene matches. The CDR3 spans 14 residues. As DNA, the CDR3 is TGTGCCGGGGGTAGCGGGACTGTCTACAATGAGCAGTTCTTC. It is translated as CAGGSGTVYNEQFF.

This chain links TRBV10-3 with TRBJ2-3, with 13 bases that match TRBD2. This CDR3 comprises 19 residues. CDR1 is ENHRY and CDR2 is SYGVKD in the germline V gene. Losses at the gene ends were 0 bases for V and 0 bases for J; bases not matched to a gene: 6. Written as DNA, the CDR3 is TGTGCCATCAGTGAGTCTATCAGGACTAGCGGGAGAAGCACAGATACGCAGTATTTT. As protein: CAISESIRTSGRSTDTQYF.

The chain employs TRBV18 and TRBJ1-1; D not resolved. The V and J ends lost 5 bases and 6 bases respectively, with 13 bases between them. The CDR3 spans 13 residues. CDR1 and CDR2 (germline): KGHSH, LQKENI. This chain's CDR3 is CASSSLGGAEAFF. In DNA form, the CDR3 reads TGTGCCAGCTCATCCCTCGGCGGCGCTGAAGCTTTCTTT.

This clone has just one count. J is TRBJ2-4 and V is TRBV5-1; D possibly corresponds to TRBD1 (5 bases). The V gene lost 0 bases and the J gene lost 5 bases, with 9 bases spanning the gap. Germline CDR1 reads SGHRS; CDR2 reads YFSETQ. The CDR3 covers 14 residues. The CDR3 spells CASSLVLGENIQYF. For the CDR3, the DNA is TGCGCCAGCAGCTTGGTGCTAGGGGAAAACATTCAGTACTTC. Complete variable domain (other parts from reference TRBV5-1 and TRBJ2-4): KAGVTQTPRYLIKTRGQQVTLSCSPISGHRSVSWYQQTPGQGLQFLFEYFSETQRNKGNFPGRFSGRQFSNSRSEMNVSTLELGDSALYLCASSLVLGENIQYFGAGTRLSVL.

The chain recombines TRBV9 with TRBJ2-7, with 8 positions matching TRBD1. V shed 3 bases, J shed 6 bases, and the junction held 8 bases outside the gene matches. CDR3 length: 14 amino acids. Germline V gene sequence: CDR1 SGDLS, CDR2 YYNGEE. The CDR3 sequence is CASSARGQGGEQYF. CDR3 sequence (DNA): TGTGCCAGCAGCGCCCGTGGACAGGGTGGCGAGCAGTACTTC.

This clone was counted only a few times. The genes are TRBV19 and TRBJ2-1; TRBD2 matches 14 bases. In germline, CDR1 is LNHDA, CDR2 SQIVND (reference sequence). The CDR3 length is 16 residues. J was trimmed by 4 bases and V by 9 bases; bases with no gene match: 8. The chain's CDR3 is CASVGLAGGKYNEQFF. The DNA for the CDR3 is TGTGCCAGCGTAGGACTAGCGGGAGGAAAGTACAATGAGCAGTTCTTC.

The chain is built from TRBV5-4 and TRBJ1-1; weak D call: TRBD1 (5 bases). CDR3 length: 16 residues. Between the trimmed V and J ends, which lost 4 bases and 0 bases, there was a span of 16 bases. CDR1 and CDR2 (germline): SGHNT, YYREEE (reference sequence). CDR3 loop: CASSPARQLMNTEAFF. CDR3 DNA sequence: TGTGCCAGCAGCCCGGCCCGACAGCTGATGAACACTGAAGCTTTCTTT.

This clone was seen only a few times. This chain joins TRBV7-3 and TRBJ2-5; 12 nucleotides match TRBD1. The CDR3 is 15 amino acids. J lost 4 bases, V lost 5 bases, and 5 bases had no gene match. The germline V gene encodes CDR1 SGHTA and CDR2 FQGTGA. CDR3 sequence reads: CASSGGTGGRETQYF. The CDR3, as DNA: TGTGCCAGCAGCGGAGGGACAGGGGGCAGAGAGACCCAGTACTTC.

The V and J genes are TRBV9 and TRBJ2-1, with 9 positions matching TRBD2. The CDR3 runs 15 residues. Germline V gene lookup returns CDR1 SGDLS and CDR2 YYNGEE. Losses at the gene ends were 0 bases for V and 5 bases for J; bases not matched to a gene: 3. The CDR3: CASSVGASGNNEQFF. As DNA, the CDR3 is TGTGCCAGCAGCGTAGGTGCTAGCGGGAACAATGAGCAGTTCTTC.

The chain links TRBV30 to TRBJ2-7; D is possibly TRBD1 (6 bases). V was trimmed by 5 bases and J by 2 bases, leaving 16 bases between them. CDR1 and CDR2 (germline): GTSNPN, SVGIG (reference sequence). The CDR3 loop spans 14 amino acids. DNA for the CDR3: TGTGCCTGGGCACTAGGGGGTGTTACCTACGAGCAGTACTTC. Amino acids: CAWALGGVTYEQYF.

The chain couples TRBV6-5 to TRBJ2-7, with 7 bases fitting TRBD1. Germline trimming cut 8 bases from V and 2 bases from J; bases unmatched to any gene: 6. Per the germline V gene, CDR1 is MNHEY and CDR2 is SVGAGI. This CDR3 has 13 residues. As DNA, the CDR3 is TGTGCCAGCTCAACAGGGGAGCCCTACGAGCAGTACTTC. The encoded protein is CASSTGEPYEQYF.

This clone has just a few counts. This sequence joins TRBV5-1 and TRBJ2-7; 10 nucleotides match TRBD2. Trimming cost V 4 bases and J 6 bases; bases outside gene matches: 10. The CDR3 is made up of 15 amino acids. Germline CDR1 reads SGHRS; CDR2 reads YFSETQ. CDR3 coding DNA: TGCGCCAGCAGCGTCGGGACTAGCGAACCGCTCGAGCAGTACTTC. This gives the protein CASSVGTSEPLEQYF.

V and J are TRBV19 and TRBJ2-3; D perhaps matches TRBD2 (5 bases). V lost 1 base and J lost 0, with 14 bases in between. CDR3 length equals 17 residues. Germline values: CDR1 LNHDA, CDR2 SQIVND (reference sequence). The CDR3 DNA sequence: TGTGCCAGTAGTATAGGGAAACAGACTACTAGCACAGATACGCAGTATTTT. Protein sequence: CASSIGKQTTSTDTQYF. Supplemented by reference TRBV19 and TRBJ2-3, the full variable domain reads DGGITQSPKYLFRKEGQNVTLSCEQNLNHDAMYWYRQDPGQGLRLIYYSQIVNDFQKGDIAEGYSVSREKKESFPLTVTSAQKNPTAFYLCASSIGKQTTSTDTQYFGPGTRLTVL.

The chain carries TRBV10-3 and TRBJ2-2; 8 nucleotides match TRBD1. The germline gives CDR1 ENHRY, CDR2 SYGVKD. J lost 1 base, V lost 4 bases, and 2 bases had no gene match. The CDR3 is 15 amino acids. The CDR3 DNA reads TGTGCCATCAGTGGCACAGGGGGGAACACCGGGGAGCTGTTTTTT. It encodes CAISGTGGNTGELFF.

The J gene is TRBJ2-5, the V gene TRBV6-5, with D possibly being TRBD1 (6 bases). CDR3 size: 14 residues. V was pared by 2 bases and J by 5 bases, with 12 bases between. CDR1 is MNHEY and CDR2 is SVGAGI in the germline V gene. CDR3 sequence reads: CASSYQGPMETQYF. CDR3 DNA: TGTGCCAGCAGTTACCAGGGGCCCATGGAGACCCAGTACTTC.

The V gene is TRBV7-9, the J gene TRBJ1-3; D gene unclear. Trimming left V 5 bases short and J 2 bases short, with 10 bases between. The CDR3 is 14 amino acids. Germline CDR1 and CDR2: SEHNR and FQNEAQ (reference sequence). The CDR3 nucleotides are TGTGCCAGCAGCCCCCGTGAGACTGGAAACACCATATATTTT. Translating it yields CASSPRETGNTIYF.

This clone was detected only a few times. The V gene is TRBV6-1, the J gene TRBJ2-3; 8 bases are shared with TRBD2. This CDR3 is built from 15 residues. Germline CDR1 is MNHNS and CDR2 is SASEGT. V trimming: 6 bases; J trimming: 4 bases; junction bases outside the gene matches: 9. CDR3 sequence reads: CASRRAAGDADTQYF. In DNA, the CDR3 is TGTGCCAGCAGAAGAGCAGCGGGAGACGCAGATACGCAGTATTTT.

This clone was observed a handful of times. V gene TRBV27 combines with J gene TRBJ2-1; TRBD2 matches 9 bases. The CDR3 contains 15 residues. V dropped 6 bases and J dropped 4; count of bases not matched to a gene: 7. The germline V gene encodes CDR1 MNHEY and CDR2 SMNVEV (reference sequence). The chain's CDR3 is CASRQREEGYNEQFF. Here the CDR3 DNA reads TGTGCCAGCAGACAGCGGGAGGAAGGGTACAATGAGCAGTTCTTC.